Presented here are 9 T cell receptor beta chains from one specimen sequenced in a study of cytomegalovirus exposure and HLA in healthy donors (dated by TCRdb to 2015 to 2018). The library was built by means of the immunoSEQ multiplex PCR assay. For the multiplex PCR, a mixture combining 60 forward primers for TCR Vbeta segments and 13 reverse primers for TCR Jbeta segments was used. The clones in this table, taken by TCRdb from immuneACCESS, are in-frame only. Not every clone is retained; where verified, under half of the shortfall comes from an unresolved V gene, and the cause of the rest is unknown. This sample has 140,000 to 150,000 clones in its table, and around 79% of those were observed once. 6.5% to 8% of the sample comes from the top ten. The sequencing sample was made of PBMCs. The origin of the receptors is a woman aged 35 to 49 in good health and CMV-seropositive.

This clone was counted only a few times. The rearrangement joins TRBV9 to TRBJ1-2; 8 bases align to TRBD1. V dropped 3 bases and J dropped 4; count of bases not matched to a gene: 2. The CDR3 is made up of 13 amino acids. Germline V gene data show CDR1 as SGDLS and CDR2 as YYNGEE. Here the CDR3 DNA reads TGTGCCAGCAGCGGAACAGGGGGCTATGGCTACACCTTC. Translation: CASSGTGGYGYTF.

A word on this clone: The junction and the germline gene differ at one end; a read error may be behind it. CDR3 protein: CASMGGRAPAGF. The CDR3 bases are TGTGCCAGCATGGGGGGTCGCGCTCCCGCTGGATTC. The chain couples TRBV2 to TRBJ2-7; a weak D match, TRBD2 (6 bases). Per the germline V gene, CDR1 is SNHLY and CDR2 is FYNNEI. The length of the CDR3 is 12 residues.

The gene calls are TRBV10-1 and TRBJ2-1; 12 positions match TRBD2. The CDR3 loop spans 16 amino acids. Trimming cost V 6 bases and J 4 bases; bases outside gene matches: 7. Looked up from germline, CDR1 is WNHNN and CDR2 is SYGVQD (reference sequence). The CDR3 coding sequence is TGCGCCAGCAGAGTTCTAGCGGGGGGGAGGTACAATGAGCAGTTCTTC. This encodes CASRVLAGGRYNEQFF.

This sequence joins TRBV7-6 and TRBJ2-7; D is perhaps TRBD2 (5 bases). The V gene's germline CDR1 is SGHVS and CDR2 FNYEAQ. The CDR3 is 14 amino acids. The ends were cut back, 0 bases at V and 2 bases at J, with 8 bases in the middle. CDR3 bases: TGTGCCAGCAGCTTAGCACCCGGGACCTACGAGCAGTACTTC. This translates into CASSLAPGTYEQYF.

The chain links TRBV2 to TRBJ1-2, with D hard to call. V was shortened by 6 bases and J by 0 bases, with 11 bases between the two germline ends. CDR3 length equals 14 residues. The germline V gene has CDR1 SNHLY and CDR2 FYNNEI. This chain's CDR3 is CASSIWRANYGYTF. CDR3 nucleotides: TGTGCCAGCAGCATATGGAGGGCTAACTATGGCTACACCTTC.

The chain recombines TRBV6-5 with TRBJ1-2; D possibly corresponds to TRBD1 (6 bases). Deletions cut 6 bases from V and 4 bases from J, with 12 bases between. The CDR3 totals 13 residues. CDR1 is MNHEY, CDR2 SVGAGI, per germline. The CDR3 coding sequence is TGTGCCAGCAGCCGCCGGGGGGCCTATGGCTACACCTTC. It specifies CASSRRGAYGYTF.

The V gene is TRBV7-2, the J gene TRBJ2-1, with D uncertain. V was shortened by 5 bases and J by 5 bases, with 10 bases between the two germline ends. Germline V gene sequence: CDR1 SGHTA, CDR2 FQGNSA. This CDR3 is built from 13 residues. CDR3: CASSRYRDNEQFF. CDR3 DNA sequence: TGTGCCAGCAGCAGATACCGGGACAATGAGCAGTTCTTC.

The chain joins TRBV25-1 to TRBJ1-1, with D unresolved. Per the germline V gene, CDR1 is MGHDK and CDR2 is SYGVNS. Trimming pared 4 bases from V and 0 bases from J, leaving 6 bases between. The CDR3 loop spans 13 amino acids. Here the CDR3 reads CASSGAVNTEAFF. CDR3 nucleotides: TGTGCCAGCAGTGGAGCGGTGAACACTGAAGCTTTCTTT.

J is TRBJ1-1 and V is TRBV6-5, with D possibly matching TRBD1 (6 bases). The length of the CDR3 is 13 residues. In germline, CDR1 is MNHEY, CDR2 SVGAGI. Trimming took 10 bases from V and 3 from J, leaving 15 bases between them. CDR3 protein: CATSPGAYTEAFF. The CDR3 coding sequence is TGTGCCACCTCCCCAGGGGCGTACACTGAAGCTTTCTTT.